In this sample, the clone carrying this T cell receptor (beta chain) turned up a few times. Per the study methods: The assay estimated nucleated cells by amplifying reference gene primers. Here immunoSEQ multiplex PCR was the method, and the copy in TCRdb shows in-frame clones only, minus some. V, J and clone size reflect that table, while D and trimming were determined from the DNA. The sample comprises about 180,000 clones, about 81% of which are singletons, and approximately 12% rests with the top ten. The data are from a study of blood T cell repertoires in COVID-19. Study details: Whether acute or convalescent, the COVID-19 samples came from the United States, Italy and Spain.

Trimming cost V 1 base and J 0 bases, with 7 bases left between them. The CDR3 spans 15 residues. The germline V gene has CDR1 LNHDA and CDR2 SQIVND (reference sequence). Seattle researchers signed up patients amid active infection and tracked them longitudinally. This TCR was recovered from a woman at least 80 years old with COVID-19, enrolled during active disease. The rearrangement links TRBV19 to TRBJ1-5; D is possibly TRBD1 (5 bases). Sequenced: peripheral blood. For the CDR3, the DNA is TGTGCCAGTAGTATAGTCAGGGATAGCAATCAGCCCCAGCATTTT. This encodes CASSIVRDSNQPQHF.